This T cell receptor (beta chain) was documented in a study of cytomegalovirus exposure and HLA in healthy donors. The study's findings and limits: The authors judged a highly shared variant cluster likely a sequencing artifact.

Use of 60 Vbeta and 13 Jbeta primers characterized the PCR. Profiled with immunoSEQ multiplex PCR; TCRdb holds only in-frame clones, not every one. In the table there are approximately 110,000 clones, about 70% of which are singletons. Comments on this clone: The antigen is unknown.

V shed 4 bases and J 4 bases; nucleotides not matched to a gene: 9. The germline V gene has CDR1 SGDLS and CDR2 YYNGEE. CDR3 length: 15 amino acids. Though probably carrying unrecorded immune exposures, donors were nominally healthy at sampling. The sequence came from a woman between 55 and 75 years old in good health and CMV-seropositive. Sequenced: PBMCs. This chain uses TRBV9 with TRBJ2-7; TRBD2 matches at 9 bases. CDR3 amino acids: CASSPGGSGGYEQYF. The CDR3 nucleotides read TGTGCCAGCAGCCCCGGGGGTAGCGGGGGTTACGAGCAGTACTTC.